What follows are 25 T cell receptor beta chains derived from one specimen sequenced in a study of blood T cell repertoires in COVID-19. Profiled with immunoSEQ multiplex PCR; TCRdb holds only in-frame clones, not every one. The data hold about 200,000 clones, with around four fifths observed a single time. The material sequenced was peripheral blood. The receptors come from a woman aged 80 or over with active or convalescent COVID-19.

This rearrangement joins TRBV9 to TRBJ2-3, with D perhaps TRBD2 (6 bases). The CDR3 has 15 amino acids. With 0 bases removed from V and 5 bases from J, the gap between germline ends came to 13 bases. Germline values: CDR1 SGDLS, CDR2 YYNGEE. The DNA of the CDR3 is TGTGCCAGCAGCGTAGATGGCGGGGCCAAAGATACGCAGTATTTT. Amino acids: CASSVDGGAKDTQYF.

J is TRBJ1-1 and V is TRBV19; 9 bases agree with TRBD1. Germline V gene data show CDR1 as LNHDA and CDR2 as SQIVND (reference sequence). V lost 8 bases, J lost 6 bases, and 1 base stayed unmatched. The CDR3 spans 11 residues. DNA of the CDR3: TGTGCCAGTGGACAGGGGTCTGAAGCTTTCTTT. It is translated as CASGQGSEAFF.

The chain uses TRBV6-5 and TRBJ2-1; 8 nucleotides line up with TRBD2. Germline V gives CDR1 MNHEY, CDR2 SVGAGI. The CDR3 runs to 13 residues. V was clipped by 6 bases and J by 7 bases; unmatched bases: 5. The DNA of the CDR3 is TGTGCCAGCAGAGCGGGGGACGCGAATGAGCAGTTCTTC. It yields the protein CASRAGDANEQFF.

As regards this clone: The identical CDR3 is also encoded by other nucleotide sequences in the sample. CDR3 protein: CSARSGHEQYF. For the CDR3, the DNA is TGCAGTGCCCGATCAGGGCACGAGCAGTACTTC. The chain is built from TRBV20-1 and TRBJ2-7; D perhaps matches TRBD1 (5 bases). Between the trimmed V and J ends, which lost 6 bases and 5 bases, there was a span of 11 bases. Looked up from germline, CDR1 is DFQATT and CDR2 is SNEGSKA (reference sequence). The CDR3 runs 11 residues.

The chain is built from TRBV6-1 and TRBJ1-2; the match to TRBD1 covers 8 bases. The germline CDR1 and CDR2 sequences are MNHNS and SASEGT. The CDR3 spans 13 residues. The V gene end was trimmed by 3 bases and the J gene end by 7 bases; junction bases not matched to a gene: 4. The CDR3 DNA sequence: TGTGCCAGCAGTGAGACAGGGGAGTTTGGCTACACCTTC. It is translated as CASSETGEFGYTF.

This clone was observed once. The chain combines TRBV5-1 with TRBJ2-5; TRBD2 matches at 14 bases. This CDR3 region has 14 residues. Trimming at V came to 9 bases and at J to 2 bases, leaving 3 bases not matched to a gene. The V gene's germline CDR1 is SGHRS and CDR2 YFSETQ. CDR3 nucleotides: TGCGCCACAGGACTAGCGGGGGGTCAAGAGACCCAGTACTTC. Amino acid sequence: CATGLAGGQETQYF.

V and J are TRBV24-1 and TRBJ2-1, with TRBD1 identical over 7 bases. Germline V lookup: CDR1 KGHDR, CDR2 SFDVKD. V gave up 3 bases and J gave up 2 bases; unmatched junction bases: 3. This CDR3 contains 15 residues. Here the CDR3 DNA reads TGTGCCACCAGTGATCAAGACAGGGCCTACAATGAGCAGTTCTTC. Protein sequence: CATSDQDRAYNEQFF.

This clone was counted between two and nine times. The chain combines TRBV4-1 with TRBJ1-6; no clear D gene. Germline loops: CDR1 MGHRA, CDR2 YSYEKL. The CDR3 loop spans 15 amino acids. V lost 4 bases and J lost 7, with 14 bases in between. CDR3 amino acids: CASSLLSAVNSPLHF. The CDR3 DNA reads as TGCGCCAGCAGCCTATTGTCCGCGGTGAATTCACCCCTCCACTTT.

This clone showed up just once. This sequence joins TRBV3-1 (or the pseudogene TRBV3-2) and TRBJ2-5, with 10 bases that match TRBD1. Germline-derived CDR1 and CDR2 are LGHDT and YNNKEL (reference sequence). Unmatched junction bases numbered 10, after V lost 1 base and J lost 5 bases. This CDR3 is built from 17 residues. The CDR3 DNA reads as TGTGCCAGCAGCCAAGCCCTGGTGACAGGGGGCGACGAGACCCAGTACTTC. Protein: CASSQALVTGGDETQYF.

The chain joins TRBV2 to TRBJ2-5; 8 bases align to TRBD1. Trimming took 6 bases from V and 5 from J; bases not matched to a gene: 11. This CDR3 comprises 15 residues. Germline V gives CDR1 SNHLY, CDR2 FYNNEI. Here the CDR3 reads CASRKDRADGETQYF. In DNA form, the CDR3 reads TGTGCCAGCAGAAAGGACAGGGCAGATGGGGAGACCCAGTACTTC.

V gene TRBV2 combines with J gene TRBJ1-2; 8 bases line up with TRBD1. This CDR3 has 15 amino acids. Germline V lookup: CDR1 SNHLY, CDR2 FYNNEI. Trimming cost V 6 bases and J 3 bases; bases outside gene matches: 9. The CDR3 loop reads CASSVELTGDYGYTF. In nucleotides, the CDR3 is TGTGCCAGCAGCGTAGAATTGACAGGGGACTATGGCTACACCTTC.

This clone was found once. V is TRBV12-3 or TRBV12-4 and J is TRBJ1-3; D uncertain. Trimming left V 4 bases short and J 0 bases short, with 4 bases between. This CDR3 is built from 13 residues. DNA of the CDR3: TGTGCCAGCAGTTCCAACTCTGGAAACACCATATATTTT. As protein: CASSSNSGNTIYF.

The genes are TRBV27 and TRBJ2-1, with 7 bases fitting TRBD2. Trimming cost V 1 base and J 2 bases; bases outside gene matches: 8. The germline V gene has CDR1 MNHEY and CDR2 SMNVEV (reference sequence). This CDR3 has 17 residues. CDR3: CASSLLSSGIAYNEQFF. The CDR3 region has the DNA TGTGCCAGCAGTTTATTGTCTAGCGGTATTGCCTACAATGAGCAGTTCTTC.

J is TRBJ1-2 and V is TRBV12-3 or TRBV12-4; the D is unclear. This CDR3 contains 11 residues. Between the trimmed V and J ends, which lost 3 bases and 13 bases, there was a span of 12 bases. This CDR3 is CASSFVSVCTF. CDR3 nucleotide sequence: TGTGCCAGCAGTTTCGTTAGTGTTTGCACCTTC.

The table lists this clone with a count of one. The chain employs TRBV28 and TRBJ2-7, with D possibly matching TRBD2 (8 bases). V was pared by 7 bases and J by 6 bases, with 19 bases between. The CDR3 length is 14 residues. The germline gives CDR1 MDHEN, CDR2 SYDVKM. CDR3 DNA: TGTGCCAGCACCGCGGGGGGAGGGGGCCGCGAGCAGTACTTC. It is translated as CASTAGGGGREQYF.

The chain carries TRBV29-1 and TRBJ1-1; maybe TRBD1 (5 bases). This CDR3 has 14 amino acids. Between the trimmed V and J ends, which lost 6 bases and 4 bases, there was a span of 18 bases. The germline V gene encodes CDR1 SQVTM and CDR2 ANQGSEA. DNA for the CDR3: TGCAGCGTGGGCCATACGGGGGTAGGCACTGAAGCTTTCTTT. It yields the protein CSVGHTGVGTEAFF.

This clone was seen a single time. The rearrangement uses TRBV14 and TRBJ2-1; tentative D call: TRBD2 (5 bases). CDR1 SGHDN and CDR2 FVKESK come from the germline V gene. Trimming shortened V by 0 bases and J by 11 bases, and 11 bases separated the two germline ends. The length of the CDR3 is 13 residues. The CDR3 DNA is TGTGCCAGCAGCCAAGAAACTAGTTCCCAGCAGTTCTTC. This codes for CASSQETSSQQFF.

This clone was recorded once. The V gene is TRBV5-1, the J gene TRBJ2-2, with 9 bases lining up with TRBD1. Germline CDR1 is SGHRS and CDR2 is YFSETQ. CDR3 length: 16 residues. Trimming cost V 2 bases and J 7 bases; bases outside gene matches: 9. In nucleotides, the CDR3 is TGCGCCAGCAGCTTAACCGGGACAGGGTCTGTCGGGGAGCTGTTTTTT. This codes for CASSLTGTGSVGELFF.

This clone was counted only a few times. The chain recombines TRBV10-1 with TRBJ2-3; TRBD1 is a possible D gene (5 bases). CDR1 and CDR2 from the germline V gene are WNHNN and SYGVQD (reference sequence). With 6 bases removed from V and 2 bases from J, the gap between germline ends came to 12 bases. The CDR3 covers 14 residues. Written as DNA, the CDR3 is TGCGCCAGCAGACAAGGACACGCCACAGATACGCAGTATTTT. Its protein is CASRQGHATDTQYF.

The chain couples TRBV4-3 to TRBJ1-4; no reliable D call. Germline V lookup: CDR1 LGHNA, CDR2 YSLEER. This CDR3 has 16 amino acids. Trimming took off 0 bases at V and 4 bases at J, with 12 bases between the two ends. Here the CDR3 reads CASSQDMAGLNEKLFF. In DNA, the CDR3 is TGCGCCAGCAGCCAAGATATGGCAGGCCTTAATGAAAAACTGTTTTTT.

V gene TRBV6-5 combines with J gene TRBJ1-6; the D is unclear. The CDR3 extends over 12 amino acids. V was clipped by 8 bases and J by 6 bases, with 8 bases between them. CDR1 and CDR2 from the germline V gene are MNHEY and SVGAGI. CDR3 region: CASGGFNSPLHF. The CDR3 nucleotides read TGTGCCAGCGGAGGATTTAATTCACCCCTCCACTTT.

The CDR3 sequence: CASRKTGGVRGYTF. Written as DNA, the CDR3 is TGCGCCAGCAGGAAAACAGGGGGCGTTCGGGGCTACACCTTC. The rearrangement links TRBV5-1 to TRBJ1-2, with 9 bases aligning to TRBD1. CDR1 is SGHRS and CDR2 is YFSETQ in the germline V gene. The CDR3 runs to 14 residues. V was pared by 5 bases and J by 8 bases, with 10 bases of the junction left unmatched.

There are a few counts of this clone. CDR3: CASAFRRDTEAFF. CDR3 in DNA: TGTGCCAGCGCTTTTAGGAGGGACACTGAAGCTTTCTTT. The rearrangement links TRBV6-5 to TRBJ1-1; D remains unclear. Germline V gives CDR1 MNHEY, CDR2 SVGAGI. Trimming took off 8 bases at V and 3 bases at J, with 13 bases between the two ends. The CDR3 sequence is 13 residues long.

CDR3 DNA: TGTGCCAGTAGTTACACTACAGGGAGGGATTCACCCCTCCACTTT. The encoded protein is CASSYTTGRDSPLHF. The chain employs TRBV19 and TRBJ1-6, with D perhaps matching TRBD1 (6 bases). The V and J ends lost 5 bases and 8 bases respectively, with 16 bases between them. The CDR3 consists of 15 residues. Germline V gene lookup returns CDR1 LNHDA and CDR2 SQIVND (reference sequence).

This rearrangement joins TRBV6-5 to TRBJ1-1, with TRBD1 as a possible D gene (5 bases). The V and J ends lost 5 bases and 2 bases respectively, with 9 bases between them. Germline V gene data show CDR1 as MNHEY and CDR2 as SVGAGI. The CDR3 covers 13 residues. CDR3 nucleotide sequence: TGTGCCAGCAGTAGACAGCGAAACACTGAAGCTTTCTTT. Protein sequence: CASSRQRNTEAFF.